The 8 T cell receptor beta chains below were found in one sample sequenced in a study of cytomegalovirus exposure and HLA in healthy donors. Primers: 60 Vbeta forward and 13 Jbeta reverse. The repertoire was sequenced with immunoSEQ multiplex PCR; TCRdb's copy has only in-frame clones and lacks some. The table has about 94,000 clones, approximately 80% seen once. The sequenced material came from PBMCs. Receptors were obtained from a woman aged 55-75 years in good health and CMV-seronegative.

V and J are TRBV7-2 and TRBJ2-7, with 8 bases identical to TRBD2. CDR3 length: 14 amino acids. Germline trimming cut 4 bases from V and 2 bases from J; bases unmatched to any gene: 4. CDR1 SGHTA and CDR2 FQGNSA come from the germline V gene. CDR3 protein: CASSYLAGTYEQYF. CDR3 nucleotide sequence: TGTGCCAGCAGCTACTTAGCGGGAACCTACGAGCAGTACTTC.

The chain is built from TRBV11-2 and TRBJ2-7; the match to TRBD2 covers 8 bases. The germline V gene has CDR1 SGHAT and CDR2 FQNNGV. The CDR3 covers 14 residues. J was trimmed by 6 bases and V by 5 bases; bases with no gene match: 9. CDR3 region: CASSPQAGGFEQYF. The CDR3 coding sequence is TGTGCCAGCAGCCCCCAGGCGGGAGGCTTCGAGCAGTACTTC.

V usage is TRBV2 and J usage is TRBJ1-2; 7 bases line up with TRBD1. This CDR3 spans 14 amino acids. Germline loops: CDR1 SNHLY, CDR2 FYNNEI. Trimming cost V 6 bases and J 4 bases; bases outside gene matches: 8. The CDR3 spells CASSADRAVYGYTF. The DNA for the CDR3 is TGTGCCAGCAGCGCAGACAGGGCGGTCTATGGCTACACCTTC.

The rearrangement joins TRBV29-1 to TRBJ1-5, with 7 nucleotides matching TRBD1. The J segment lost 5 bases and the V segment lost 7 bases, leaving 5 bases of the junction unmatched. This CDR3 has 12 amino acids. Germline values: CDR1 SQVTM, CDR2 ANQGSEA. The CDR3 is CSAGDRDQPQHF. CDR3 nucleotide sequence: TGCAGCGCCGGGGACAGAGATCAGCCCCAGCATTTT.

The gene calls are TRBV7-8 and TRBJ1-5; 7 bases map to TRBD1. Germline V gene sequence: CDR1 SGHVS, CDR2 FQNEAQ. Trimming at V came to 6 bases and at J to 6 bases, leaving 8 bases not matched to a gene. CDR3 length equals 14 residues. CDR3 nucleotide sequence: TGTGCCAGCAGTACGGAGGGGGCTAGTCAGCCCCAGCATTTT. It is translated as CASSTEGASQPQHF. Combining the CDR3 with reference TRBV7-8 and TRBJ1-5 gives the whole variable domain GAGVSQSPRYKVAKRGQDVALRCDPISGHVSLFWYQQALGQGPEFLTYFQNEAQLDKSGLPSDRFFAERPEGSVSTLKIQRTQQEDSAVYLCASSTEGASQPQHFGDGTRLSIL.

This clone was observed a handful of times. The DNA of the CDR3 is TGTGCCAGCAGTTTAAACGCGAACTCCTACAATGAGCAGTTCTTC. As protein: CASSLNANSYNEQFF. V is TRBV27 and J is TRBJ2-1; the D is unclear. The CDR3 covers 15 residues. The germline V gene has CDR1 MNHEY and CDR2 SMNVEV (reference sequence). The germline V and J ends were trimmed by 2 bases and 0 bases, with 8 bases remaining between them.

The chain joins TRBV5-6 to TRBJ1-1, with D possibly matching TRBD1 (5 bases). Per the germline V gene, CDR1 is SGHDT and CDR2 is YYEEEE. This CDR3 has 12 amino acids. The germline V and J ends were trimmed by 10 bases and 0 bases, with 10 bases remaining between them. In nucleotides, the CDR3 is TGTGCCTGGGGGGGAATGAACACTGAAGCTTTCTTT. This codes for CAWGGMNTEAFF.

The chain links TRBV7-6 to TRBJ1-1, with D perhaps matching TRBD1 (6 bases). The V gene's germline CDR1 is SGHVS and CDR2 FNYEAQ. This CDR3 region has 15 residues. The ends were cut back, 7 bases at V and 4 bases at J, with 19 bases in the middle. CDR3 nucleotides: TGTGCCAGCACCCCGGAGGGGGGGCTGAGCACTGAAGCTTTCTTT. It translates to CASTPEGGLSTEAFF.